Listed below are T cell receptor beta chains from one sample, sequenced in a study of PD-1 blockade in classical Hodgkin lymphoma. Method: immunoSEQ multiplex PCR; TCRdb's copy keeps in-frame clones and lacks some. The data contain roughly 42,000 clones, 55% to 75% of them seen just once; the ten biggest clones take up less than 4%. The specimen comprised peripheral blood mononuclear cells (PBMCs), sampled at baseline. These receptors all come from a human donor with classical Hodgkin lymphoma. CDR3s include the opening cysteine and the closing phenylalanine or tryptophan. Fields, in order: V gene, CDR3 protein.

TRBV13,CASSLERGLETEAFF
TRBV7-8,CASSPYHRSFMTRGSNNGYTF
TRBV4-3,CASSQGVPGSSYNEQFF
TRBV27,CASSLVFLGQGSYEQYF
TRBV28,CASKGNTEAFF
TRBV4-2,CASSQDSPRVANTEAFF
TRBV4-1,CASSYSFNEGYSPLHF
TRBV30,CAWSFTDRGLREQYF
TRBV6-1,CASSEVRGNTIYF
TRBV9,CASSPGGATAGRNTIYF
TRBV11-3,CASSSVGGDEAFF
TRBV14,CASSLLDRATEAFF
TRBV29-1,CSVGTGVSGYGYTF
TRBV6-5,CASSDGQGAVQPQHF
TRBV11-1,CASSFQGRGQLAEAFF
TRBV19,CASSIVEISRTDTQYF
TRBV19,CASGVTGEHTQYF
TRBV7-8,CASSFNDEQYF
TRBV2,CARSDDRALRSEAFF
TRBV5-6,CASSFPQGMEETQYF
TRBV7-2,CASSLAGGPNEQFF